This T cell receptor beta chain was retrieved from a study of regulatory T cells in long-lasting Graves disease. Study as a whole: It was over 5 years of antithyroid drugs, with positive TSH receptor antibodies, that meant persistent Graves' disease. Study findings and constraints: Favoring TRBV28, TRBJ1-2 and TRBJ2-5 was a feature seen in persistent disease. Public clonotype sharing was higher in persistent than newly diagnosed patients. It was possible that the small sample size reduced accuracy.

According to the study, TCR beta libraries were built with iRepertoire HTBI primers and CDR3-region Arm-PCR. Each CDR3 protein is one row after TCRdb ran MiXCR on the multiplex PCR reads. Seen here are roughly 500,000 distinct CDR3 sequences, less than 25% observed once, and the top ten hold over 10%. The table lists this clonotype with a few counts. The antigen is unknown. Time point reported: persistent/refractory GD, antithyroid drugs over 5 years with positive TRAb. The TCR library was prepared using RNA isolated from PBMCs. Losses at the gene ends were 5 bases for V and 8 bases for J; bases not matched to a gene: 6. The CDR3 length is 14 residues. Looked up from germline, CDR1 is SGHNT and CDR2 is YENEEA.

The chain links TRBV11-3 to TRBJ2-1; 10 bases are shared with TRBD2. The sample consisted of peripheral blood mononuclear cells (PBMCs), taken when the disease was refractory, from a patient treated with antithyroid drugs. The source of this sequence is a female donor with Graves disease. The CDR3: CASSPTSGIYEQFF. The CDR3, as DNA: TGTGCCAGCAGCCCTACTAGCGGGATATATGAGCAGTTCTTC.